These 21 T cell receptor beta chains came from one sample sequenced in a study of blood T cell repertoires in COVID-19. Method: immunoSEQ multiplex PCR; TCRdb's copy keeps in-frame clones and lacks some. The table shows about 110,000 clones, with approximately 80% occurring only once. The material sequenced was peripheral blood. The receptors stem from a man aged 80 or over with COVID-19, enrolled during active disease.

This chain links TRBV11-3 with TRBJ1-1; D remains ambiguous. Germline loops: CDR1 SGHNT, CDR2 YENEEA. This CDR3 comprises 13 residues. Trimming removed 4 bases at V and 1 base at J, with 7 bases between. The CDR3 DNA follows: TGTGCCAGCAGCTCCTACGCGAACACTGAAGCTTTCTTT. Amino acids: CASSSYANTEAFF.

This rearrangement joins TRBV6-5 to TRBJ2-3; 10 positions match TRBD2. Germline-derived CDR1 and CDR2 are MNHEY and SVGAGI. CDR3 length: 14 residues. The V segment lost 5 bases and the J segment 6 bases; nucleotides outside the gene matches: 5. The CDR3 DNA reads TGTGCCAGCAGTACGGGACTAGCGACGGATACGCAGTATTTT. Translation gives CASSTGLATDTQYF.

The chain combines TRBV5-4 with TRBJ1-1; the D gene is possibly TRBD1 (5 bases). The CDR3 has 13 residues. V lost 2 bases and J lost 1, with 6 bases in between. Germline values: CDR1 SGHNT, CDR2 YYREEE (reference sequence). As DNA, the CDR3 is TGTGCCAGCAGCTTTGGACAGAACACTGAAGCTTTCTTT. It translates to CASSFGQNTEAFF.

The rearrangement links TRBV2 to TRBJ1-5; D not certain. Germline V gene lookup returns CDR1 SNHLY and CDR2 FYNNEI. V was pared by 4 bases and J by 0 bases, with 7 bases between. CDR3 length: 14 amino acids. In nucleotides, the CDR3 is TGTGCCAGCAGTGGGGCAGATAGCAATCAGCCCCAGCATTTT. Translated: CASSGADSNQPQHF.

The chain is built from TRBV28 and TRBJ2-3; D might be TRBD1 (5 bases). Deletions cut 7 bases from V and 3 bases from J, with 14 bases between. CDR3 length equals 14 residues. Germline V gene sequence: CDR1 MDHEN, CDR2 SYDVKM. The CDR3 protein is CASNSDQGTDTQYF. For the CDR3, the DNA is TGTGCCAGCAACTCAGACCAGGGTACAGATACGCAGTATTTT.

The chain uses TRBV4-3 and TRBJ1-4; a weak D match, TRBD1 (5 bases). The CDR3 sequence is 16 residues long. Germline CDR1 and CDR2: LGHNA and YSLEER. Trimming took off 5 bases at V and 0 bases at J, with 13 bases between the two ends. The CDR3 reads CASSVTGVATNEKLFF. The CDR3 coding sequence is TGCGCCAGCAGCGTAACAGGAGTCGCAACTAATGAAAAACTGTTTTTT.

The chain combines TRBV19 with TRBJ2-2; TRBD2 agrees at 13 bases. The ends lost 5 bases at V and 1 base at J; junction bases unmatched: 7. Germline assignment: CDR1 LNHDA and CDR2 SQIVND (reference sequence). The CDR3 runs 18 residues. The CDR3 spells CASSSPGLAGKNTGELFF. The CDR3 nucleotides are TGTGCCAGTAGTTCCCCGGGACTAGCGGGAAAGAACACCGGGGAGCTGTTTTTT.

The gene calls are TRBV6-2 or TRBV6-3 and TRBJ2-2; 7 bases fit TRBD1. V trimming: 6 bases; J trimming: 6 bases; junction bases outside the gene matches: 10. The V gene's germline CDR1 is MNHEY and CDR2 SVGEGT. The CDR3 covers 15 residues. The CDR3 DNA reads as TGTGCCAGCAGCCCCCCCGGCAGGGGGTCCGGGGAGCTGTTTTTT. It translates to CASSPPGRGSGELFF.

V usage is TRBV5-1 and J usage is TRBJ2-1; 8 bases align to TRBD2. This CDR3 has 13 residues. From germline, CDR1 is SGHRS and CDR2 YFSETQ. Trimming cost V 1 base and J 8 bases; bases outside gene matches: 2. This CDR3 is CASSLISGDEQFF. Written as DNA, the CDR3 is TGCGCCAGCAGCTTGATTAGCGGGGATGAGCAGTTCTTC.

The rearrangement uses TRBV7-6 and TRBJ2-3, with 12 bases fitting TRBD2. The CDR3 consists of 17 residues. V lost 5 bases and J lost 2; bases outside the gene matches: 8. Germline lookup yields CDR1 SGHVS and CDR2 FNYEAQ. CDR3 sequence: CASSTQPSGRVTDTQYF. CDR3 in DNA: TGTGCCAGCAGCACGCAACCTAGCGGGAGGGTCACAGATACGCAGTATTTT.

Judged by abundance, this clone is medium-sized (0.01 to 0.1%). The chain couples TRBV7-2 to TRBJ2-5, with D maybe TRBD1 (7 bases). V lost 5 bases and J lost 5, with 15 bases in between. The CDR3 runs to 14 residues. Germline values: CDR1 SGHTA, CDR2 FQGNSA. The CDR3 is CASSPRQGLETQYF. The CDR3 DNA follows: TGTGCCAGCAGCCCAAGACAGGGACTGGAGACCCAGTACTTC.

The rearrangement joins TRBV7-3 to TRBJ2-5; possible D gene TRBD2, 5 bases. The CDR3 extends over 13 amino acids. Germline CDR1 reads SGHTA; CDR2 reads FQGTGA. The V end lost 2 bases, the J end lost 5 bases, and 9 bases lay between the germline ends. As DNA, the CDR3 is TGTGCCAGCAGCTTAGGACTCAGGGAGACCCAGTACTTC. Translating gives CASSLGLRETQYF.

The chain carries TRBV27 and TRBJ1-6; 7 nucleotides line up with TRBD1. V shed 5 bases, J shed 7 bases, and the junction held 2 bases outside the gene matches. The CDR3 extends over 13 amino acids. Germline V CDR1 and CDR2: MNHEY, SMNVEV (reference sequence). The CDR3 reads CASSVTGNSPLHF. The CDR3, as DNA: TGTGCCAGCAGTGTGACAGGGAATTCACCCCTCCACTTT.

This clone was counted only a few times. The J gene is TRBJ1-2, the V gene TRBV11-1, with D perhaps TRBD1 (6 bases). The CDR3 spans 14 residues. The germline V gene encodes CDR1 SGHAT and CDR2 FQDESV (reference sequence). Trimming cost V 5 bases and J 4 bases, with 14 bases left between them. This CDR3 reads CASSPTGTIYGYTF. CDR3 sequence (DNA): TGTGCCAGCAGCCCAACAGGGACCATCTATGGCTACACCTTC.

The chain carries TRBV9 and TRBJ2-1, with 11 positions matching TRBD2. The germline CDR1 and CDR2 sequences are SGDLS and YYNGEE. This CDR3 has 18 amino acids. The V and J ends lost 3 bases and 6 bases, in that order; junction bases with no gene match: 14. The CDR3 DNA sequence: TGTGCCAGCAGCGGAAGACGCCTAGCGGGAGGAATGACCAATGAGCAGTTCTTC. It codes for CASSGRRLAGGMTNEQFF.

This clone is a singleton in its sample. The chain carries TRBV7-2 and TRBJ1-3; D is uncertain. The CDR3 covers 14 residues. Germline loops: CDR1 SGHTA, CDR2 FQGNSA. The ends were cut back, 5 bases at V and 3 bases at J, with 11 bases in the middle. The DNA of the CDR3 is TGTGCCAGCAGCCCGGGAGGAAGTGGAAACACCATATATTTT. Its translation: CASSPGGSGNTIYF. The full variable domain, completed using reference TRBV7-2 and TRBJ1-3, is GAGVSQSPSNKVTEKGKDVELRCDPISGHTALYWYRQSLGQGLEFLIYFQGNSAPDKSGLPSDRFSAERTGGSVSTLTIQRTQQEDSAVYLCASSPGGSGNTIYFGEGSWLTVV.

This clone was detected only a few times. The CDR3 nucleotides read TGTGCCAGCAGTTTATTTTTAGGACAGGGAAGCCAAGAGACCCAGTACTTC. This gives the protein CASSLFLGQGSQETQYF. This rearrangement joins TRBV28 to TRBJ2-5; TRBD1 aligns across 8 bases. This CDR3 is built from 17 residues. Trimming removed 1 base from V and 1 base from J; junction bases left unmatched: 8. Germline loops: CDR1 MDHEN, CDR2 SYDVKM. Full variable domain (outside the CDR3, taken from reference TRBV28 and TRBJ2-5): DVKVTQSSRYLVKRTGEKVFLECVQDMDHENMFWYRQDPGLGLRLIYFSYDVKMKEKGDIPEGYSVSREKKERFSLILESASTNQTSMYLCASSLFLGQGSQETQYFGPGTRLLVL.

This sequence joins TRBV5-6 and TRBJ2-7; 8 bases match TRBD2. From germline, CDR1 is SGHDT and CDR2 YYEEEE. The CDR3 contains 16 residues. V was pared by 0 bases and J by 4 bases, with 9 bases of the junction left unmatched. DNA for the CDR3: TGTGCCAGCAGCTTGGGTCCAGCGGGAGAGGAGTACGAGCAGTACTTC. This gives the protein CASSLGPAGEEYEQYF.

The gene calls are TRBV18 and TRBJ1-1, with D unclear. Germline CDR1 KGHSH, CDR2 LQKENI. The V end was cut by 1 base, the J end by 1 base, with 10 bases between. The CDR3 loop spans 15 amino acids. The CDR3 DNA is TGTGCCAGCTCACCACGGAGGGCCCAGAACACTGAAGCTTTCTTT. Protein sequence: CASSPRRAQNTEAFF.

This chain joins TRBV4-1 and TRBJ2-7; TRBD2 matches 16 bases. The germline CDR1 and CDR2 sequences are MGHRA and YSYEKL. The CDR3 length is 16 residues. The J segment lost 7 bases and the V segment lost 3 bases, leaving 6 bases of the junction unmatched. The CDR3 is CASSQGGTSGRGEQYF. Written as DNA, the CDR3 is TGCGCCAGCAGCCAGGGTGGGACTAGCGGGAGGGGTGAGCAGTACTTC.

The chain couples TRBV3-1 (or the pseudogene TRBV3-2) to TRBJ1-1; D remains ambiguous. Germline loops: CDR1 LGHDT, CDR2 YNNKEL (reference sequence). The CDR3 has 13 amino acids. The V end was cut by 7 bases, the J end by 5 bases, with 14 bases between. The CDR3: CASIPAGGTEAFF. The CDR3 coding sequence is TGTGCCAGCATCCCCGCAGGAGGTACTGAAGCTTTCTTT.